This TCR beta chain was captured by sequencing in a study of T cell changes during pregnancy in multiple sclerosis. Clones were sequenced by immunoSEQ multiplex PCR, and TCRdb holds only the in-frame ones, with some missing. This sample has 95,000 to 150,000 clones, with around 93% found just once. The junction had 4 bases not matched to a gene; V was cut back by 2 bases and J by 5 bases. This CDR3 has 15 amino acids. Germline V gives CDR1 LGHNA, CDR2 YNFKEQ. The chain uses TRBV4-2 and TRBJ2-2, with TRBD1 matching 8 bases. Sequenced here: peripheral blood, sampled before pregnancy. The source of this sequence is a female donor with multiple sclerosis, enrolled in a pregnancy study. In DNA form, the CDR3 reads TGTGCCAGCAGCCAACGCACAGGGGGAACCGGGGAGCTGTTTTTT. It specifies CASSQRTGGTGELFF.